Sequencing of this T cell receptor (beta chain) was carried out in a study of read filtering for tumor transcriptome and immune sequencing. Study at large: 8 patients were R-ISS I, some 16 were R-ISS II, 7 were R-ISS III. Study results and caveats: Without single-read clonotypes, shared clonotype proportions correlated more between IR-seq and RNA-seq. Single-read clonotypes: roughly 82% of IR-seq clonotypes (roughly 4% of reads), 74.6% of RNA-seq clonotypes (44.6% of reads).

From approximately 430 ng of RNA, a library with molecular barcoded alpha/delta and beta/gamma adaptors was made. TCRdb reanalysed the reads using MiXCR and keeps one entry per CDR3 protein. The sample includes about 86,000 distinct CDR3 sequences, approximately 13% of them seen just once. The V gene lost 6 bases and the J gene lost 4 bases, with 7 bases spanning the gap. The CDR3 runs 12 residues. Germline V CDR1 and CDR2: MNHNS, SASEGT. On this clonotype itself: The antigen remains undetermined. A much larger clone differs from this one at a single base, so this may be a read error.

Every patient had bone marrow sampled while the disease was active. The TCR sequence derives from a donor at least 40 years old with multiple myeloma. V gene TRBV6-1 combines with J gene TRBJ1-5; D gene uncertain. Sequences were obtained from a population of CD138-negative cells sorted from bone marrow. CDR3 nucleotides: TGTGCCAGCAGATTGCCGAATCAGCCCCAGCATTTT. Protein sequence: CASRLPNQPQHF.